The 4 T cell receptor beta chains listed next were all sequenced from one sample in a study of T cell responses to AZD1222 COVID-19 vaccine. Libraries were prepared by immunoSEQ multiplex PCR; TCRdb keeps only in-frame clonotypes and omits some of them. The sample contains under 150,000 clones, approximately 85% of which appear only once. This specimen consisted of peripheral blood, obtained on day 0 of MenACWY control vaccination. The receptors come from an adult in good health.

The rearrangement uses TRBV4-2 and TRBJ1-2, with 9 bases aligning to TRBD1. The CDR3 has 16 amino acids. Germline CDR1 is LGHNA and CDR2 is YNFKEQ. With V trimmed by 3 bases and J by 5 bases, 10 bases remained unmatched. The CDR3 DNA is TGTGCCAGCAGCCAGGGTACAGGGGGCGCAGAATATGGCTACACCTTC. This translates into CASSQGTGGAEYGYTF.

The rearrangement uses TRBV4-2 and TRBJ2-1; no firm D call. V lost 0 bases and J 5 bases, leaving 2 bases between the germline ends. The CDR3 is 12 amino acids. Germline lookup yields CDR1 LGHNA and CDR2 YNFKEQ. The DNA of the CDR3 is TGTGCCAGCAGCCAAGATAACAATGAGCAGTTCTTC. Encoded protein: CASSQDNNEQFF.

The chain couples TRBV6-5 to TRBJ2-3, with D possibly being TRBD1 (5 bases). The germline CDR1 and CDR2 sequences are MNHEY and SVGAGI. Trimming removed 0 bases at V and 4 bases at J, with 8 bases between. The CDR3 has 14 amino acids. In DNA form, the CDR3 reads TGTGCCAGCAGTTACTCGCGCAGGGCAGATACGCAGTATTTT. Translated: CASSYSRRADTQYF.

CDR3 region: CASSPDSYGYTF. The CDR3 bases are TGCGCCAGCAGCCCGGACAGCTATGGCTACACCTTC. The chain recombines TRBV5-1 with TRBJ1-2; tentative D call: TRBD1 (6 bases). The length of the CDR3 is 12 residues. CDR1 is SGHRS, CDR2 YFSETQ, per germline. Trimming took 4 bases from V and 4 from J, leaving 8 bases between them.